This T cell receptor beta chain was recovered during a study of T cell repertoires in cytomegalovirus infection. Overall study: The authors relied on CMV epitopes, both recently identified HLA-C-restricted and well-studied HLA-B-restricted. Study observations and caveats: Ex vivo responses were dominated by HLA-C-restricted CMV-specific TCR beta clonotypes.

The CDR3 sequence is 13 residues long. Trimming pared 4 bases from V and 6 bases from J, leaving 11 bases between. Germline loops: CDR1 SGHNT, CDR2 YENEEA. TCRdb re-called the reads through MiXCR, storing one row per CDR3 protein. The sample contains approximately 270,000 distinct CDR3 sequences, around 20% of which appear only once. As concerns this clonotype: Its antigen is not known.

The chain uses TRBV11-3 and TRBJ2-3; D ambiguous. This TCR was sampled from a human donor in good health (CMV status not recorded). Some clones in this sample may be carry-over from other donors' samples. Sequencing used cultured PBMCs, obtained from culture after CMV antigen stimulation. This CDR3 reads CASSYPGEDTQYF. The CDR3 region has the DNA TGTGCCAGCAGCTACCCGGGTGAGGATACGCAGTATTTT.